A single sample gave rise to the 18 T cell receptor beta chains below, sequenced in a study of OX40 agonist ivuxolimab in advanced cancers. Clones were sequenced by immunoSEQ multiplex PCR, and TCRdb holds only the in-frame ones, with some missing. Of fewer than 110,000 clones in the sample, less than 95% were seen once. Sequencing used CD4+ or CD8+ T cells sorted from blood, obtained in a trial of the OX40 agonist ivuxolimab. The receptor source for this set is an adult with an advanced solid tumor such as melanoma, head and neck, liver or kidney cancer.

The V call is TRBV4-3, the J call TRBJ1-5; no clear D gene. V was pared by 0 bases and J by 6 bases, with 6 bases between. The germline V gene has CDR1 LGHNA and CDR2 YSLEER. This CDR3 spans 13 amino acids. The CDR3 region has the DNA TGCGCCAGCAGCCAAGATGGAGGTCAGCCCCAGCATTTT. Amino acid sequence: CASSQDGGQPQHF.

V and J are TRBV27 and TRBJ1-4, with D possibly TRBD1 on 6 matching bases. The germline V gene has CDR1 MNHEY and CDR2 SMNVEV (reference sequence). CDR3 length: 14 residues. V was clipped by 6 bases and J by 7 bases, with 15 bases between them. The chain's CDR3 is CASSLIQGIEKLFF. The CDR3 DNA sequence: TGTGCCAGCAGCCTCATACAGGGAATTGAAAAACTGTTTTTT.

This clone was recorded only once. The V and J genes are TRBV11-2 and TRBJ2-4, with D possibly TRBD1 on 5 matching bases. Germline CDR1 reads SGHAT; CDR2 reads FQNNGV. Trimming removed 0 bases from V and 5 bases from J, with 14 bases in between. There are 16 residues in the CDR3. CDR3 sequence reads: CASSLELIKGQNIQYF. The DNA for the CDR3 is TGTGCCAGCAGCTTAGAGCTCATCAAGGGGCAAAACATTCAGTACTTC.

The rearrangement uses TRBV5-6 and TRBJ1-1; 8 bases are shared with TRBD1. This CDR3 is 13 amino acids long. Germline V gene lookup returns CDR1 SGHDT and CDR2 YYEEEE. With 5 bases clipped from V and 7 bases from J, the junction kept 7 bases outside the gene matches. This chain's CDR3 is CASSAGTGREAFF. In DNA form, the CDR3 reads TGTGCCAGCAGTGCCGGGACAGGACGTGAAGCTTTCTTT. The complete variable domain, with remaining parts taken from reference TRBV5-6 and TRBJ1-1, reads DAGVTQSPTHLIKTRGQQVTLRCSPKSGHDTVSWYQQALGQGPQFIFQYYEEEERQRGNFPDRFSGHQFPNYSSELNVNALLLGDSALYLCASSAGTGREAFFGQGTRLTVV.

The genes are TRBV15 and TRBJ2-7, with no clear D. The germline CDR1 and CDR2 sequences are LNHNV and YYDKDF (reference sequence). CDR3 length equals 13 residues. V dropped 1 base and J dropped 6 bases, with 10 bases sitting between them. The CDR3 here is CATSRGRSAEQYF. Here the CDR3 DNA reads TGTGCCACCAGCAGAGGGCGGTCGGCCGAGCAGTACTTC. The full variable domain, in which reference TRBV15 and TRBJ2-7 provide the parts outside the CDR3, is DAMVIQNPRYQVTQFGKPVTLSCSQTLNHNVMYWYQQKSSQAPKLLFHYYDKDFNNEADTPDNFQSRRPNTSFCFLDIRSPGLGDTAMYLCATSRGRSAEQYFGPGTRLTVT.

The chain uses TRBV27 and TRBJ1-2; D is possibly TRBD1 (5 bases). Looked up from germline, CDR1 is MNHEY and CDR2 is SMNVEV (reference sequence). The CDR3 runs 14 residues. V lost 4 bases to trimming and J lost 4 bases, with 13 bases between them. DNA for the CDR3: TGTGCCAGCAGTTCAGGACAAACTGTCTATGGCTACACCTTC. The encoded protein is CASSSGQTVYGYTF.

The rearrangement links TRBV7-9 to TRBJ2-1, with D tentatively TRBD1 (6 bases). The germline gives CDR1 SEHNR, CDR2 FQNEAQ (reference sequence). V was trimmed by 5 bases and J by 0 bases, leaving 14 bases between them. The CDR3 totals 16 residues. CDR3 DNA sequence: TGTGCCAGCAGCGGCAGGGGTTCAAGCTCCTACAATGAGCAGTTCTTC. It codes for CASSGRGSSSYNEQFF.

This clone was recorded only once. The chain uses TRBV6-6 and TRBJ2-7; TRBD1 matches 9 bases. There are 15 residues in the CDR3. Germline V gene lookup returns CDR1 MNHNY and CDR2 SVGAGI (reference sequence). After removal of 0 bases from V and 2 bases from J, the junction contained 2 bases not matched to a gene. Written as DNA, the CDR3 is TGTGCCAGCAGTTACTCAGGGACAGGGACCTACGAGCAGTACTTC. As protein: CASSYSGTGTYEQYF.

This chain links TRBV5-1 with TRBJ1-3; TRBD1 is a possible D gene (5 bases). The CDR3 is 14 amino acids. Per the germline V gene, CDR1 is SGHRS and CDR2 is YFSETQ. Trimming took 4 bases from V and 8 from J, leaving 16 bases between them. The CDR3 loop is CASSTSFTGDTIYF. CDR3 DNA sequence: TGCGCCAGCAGCACCTCCTTCACAGGAGACACCATATATTTT.

V usage is TRBV7-2 and J usage is TRBJ1-1, with TRBD1 as a possible D gene (5 bases). The V and J ends lost 0 bases and 1 base respectively, with 12 bases between them. The germline V gene encodes CDR1 SGHTA and CDR2 FQGNSA. The CDR3 length is 16 residues. CDR3: CASSLAGVRTNTEAFF. The DNA of the CDR3 is TGTGCCAGCAGCTTAGCAGGGGTCAGAACGAACACTGAAGCTTTCTTT.

The chain joins TRBV27 to TRBJ1-1; 10 positions match TRBD1. The CDR3 is 15 amino acids. CDR1 and CDR2 from the germline V gene are MNHEY and SMNVEV (reference sequence). V lost 7 bases and J lost 0; bases outside the gene matches: 5. CDR3 nucleotides: TGTGCCAGCACGGGACAGGGGCTTATGAACACTGAAGCTTTCTTT. This sequence encodes CASTGQGLMNTEAFF.

V and J are TRBV28 and TRBJ1-5, with D unresolved. The CDR3 runs to 12 residues. Germline V lookup: CDR1 MDHEN, CDR2 SYDVKM. Trimming took 6 bases from V and 5 from J, leaving 8 bases between them. CDR3: CASSRYDQPQHF. CDR3 sequence (DNA): TGTGCCAGCAGCCGATATGATCAGCCCCAGCATTTT. Full variable domain (remainder filled in from reference TRBV28 and TRBJ1-5): DVKVTQSSRYLVKRTGEKVFLECVQDMDHENMFWYRQDPGLGLRLIYFSYDVKMKEKGDIPEGYSVSREKKERFSLILESASTNQTSMYLCASSRYDQPQHFGDGTRLSIL.

This clone was recorded once. The genes are TRBV11-2 and TRBJ1-5, with D perhaps TRBD1 (5 bases). This CDR3 has 15 amino acids. CDR1 SGHAT and CDR2 FQNNGV come from the germline V gene. V was shortened by 5 bases and J by 0 bases, with 11 bases between the two germline ends. Here the CDR3 reads CASSRDGYSNQPQHF. CDR3 bases: TGTGCCAGCAGCCGGGACGGTTATAGCAATCAGCCCCAGCATTTT.

V is TRBV18 and J is TRBJ1-5; 8 bases line up with TRBD1. Looked up from germline, CDR1 is KGHSH and CDR2 is LQKENI. This CDR3 region has 14 residues. J lost 5 bases, V lost 3 bases, and 3 bases had no gene match. CDR3 bases: TGTGCCAGCTCACCCACAGGGGGGGATCAGCCCCAGCATTTT. Encoded protein: CASSPTGGDQPQHF. Full variable domain (outside the CDR3, taken from reference TRBV18 and TRBJ1-5): NAGVMQNPRHLVRRRGQEARLRCSPMKGHSHVYWYRQLPEEGLKFMVYLQKENIIDESGMPKERFSAEFPKEGPSILRIQQVVRGDSAAYFCASSPTGGDQPQHFGDGTRLSIL.

In DNA form, the CDR3 reads TGTGCCAGCAGCCCCACGGGGCAGAAAGTCTACGAGCAGTACTTC. Translated: CASSPTGQKVYEQYF. V usage is TRBV5-5 and J usage is TRBJ2-7, with D tentatively TRBD1 or TRBD2 (5 bases each). Trimming cost V 4 bases and J 3 bases, with 17 bases left between them. Germline V gene data show CDR1 as SGHKS and CDR2 as YYEKEE (reference sequence). This CDR3 region has 15 residues.

This rearrangement joins TRBV19 to TRBJ2-1, with D possibly being TRBD2 (6 bases). Germline CDR1 and CDR2: LNHDA and SQIVND (reference sequence). Trimming removed 10 bases from V and 2 bases from J, with 9 bases in between. The CDR3 spans 12 residues. CDR3 amino acids: CATGGAYNEQFF. The CDR3 DNA reads as TGTGCCACCGGGGGTGCCTACAATGAGCAGTTCTTC.

The chain recombines TRBV4-1 with TRBJ2-7; TRBD1 might be the D (6 bases). From germline, CDR1 is MGHRA and CDR2 YSYEKL. Trimming took off 0 bases at V and 7 bases at J, with 16 bases between the two ends. The CDR3 has 15 amino acids. CDR3 DNA sequence: TGCGCCAGCAGCCAAGATCTTAAGGGGGTGAGGGAGCAGTACTTC. Residues: CASSQDLKGVREQYF.

The J gene is TRBJ2-5, the V gene TRBV5-1; D is ambiguous. This CDR3 has 14 residues. The V gene lost 2 bases and the J gene lost 5 bases, with 13 bases spanning the gap. Germline CDR1 is SGHRS and CDR2 is YFSETQ. The CDR3 loop is CASSFTVERETQYF. The CDR3 nucleotides are TGCGCCAGCAGCTTCACAGTGGAAAGGGAGACCCAGTACTTC.